Each of the 19 T cell receptor beta chains below was sequenced from the same sample in a study of T cells in Graves' hyperthyroidism and ophthalmopathy. RNA transcripts were the template for amplifying TCR beta CDR3 regions. First-round RT-PCR targeting the TCR CDR3 was performed with the HTBI primer set. TCRdb independently ran MiXCR on the multiplex PCR reads; one entry per CDR3 protein. The sample lists roughly 570,000 distinct CDR3 sequences, 46% occurring once. The sequenced material came from peripheral blood or thyroid tissue (not recorded which). These receptors all stem from an adult woman with Graves' disease, either hyperthyroidism or ophthalmopathy (not recorded which).

This clonotype was observed once. Likely a read error: the CDR3 ends without its conserved phenylalanine or tryptophan. The limits of the CDR3 on the DNA are not certain, so only TCRdb's listed CDR3 is given. The V and J genes are TRBV20-1 and TRBJ2-7; the table names TRBD1, a call not compared with the DNA. The CDR3 is 11 residues long, ends included. From germline, CDR1 is DFQATT and CDR2 SNEGSKA (reference sequence). The CDR3 sequence is CSARAGTASHY.

Only one count was recorded for this clonotype. No DNA is shown, since the ends of the CDR3 on it are uncertain; the CDR3 is the one TCRdb lists. V is TRBV11-3 and J is TRBJ2-7; TRBD2 was called by the table and not checked on the DNA. The CDR3 totals 20 residues, both ends included. The germline CDR1 and CDR2 sequences are SGHNT and YENEEA. The CDR3 sequence: CASSFYICSAKGPFSYEQYF.

Notes on this clonotype: With a much larger clone just one base away, this may be a read error. The rearrangement joins TRBV7-8 to TRBJ2-5, with a tentative D call TRBD1 (6 bases). The CDR3 has 14 amino acids. Trimming removed 2 bases from V and 3 bases from J, with 10 bases in between. Per germline, CDR1 SGHVS and CDR2 FQNEAQ. CDR3 loop: CASSLRNREETQYF. CDR3 DNA sequence: TGTGCCAGCAGCTTAAGGAACAGGGAAGAGACCCAGTACTTC. Drawing the rest from reference TRBV7-8 and TRBJ2-5, the complete variable domain is GAGVSQSPRYKVAKRGQDVALRCDPISGHVSLFWYQQALGQGPEFLTYFQNEAQLDKSGLPSDRFFAERPEGSVSTLKIQRTQQEDSAVYLCASSLRNREETQYFGPGTRLLVL.

About this clonotype: Lacking the conserved final phenylalanine or tryptophan, this CDR3 likely reflects a read error. The limits of the CDR3 on the DNA are not certain, so only TCRdb's listed CDR3 is given. The gene calls are TRBV9 and TRBJ2-2; the table gives TRBD2 as D, unverified against the DNA. The CDR3 extends over 10 residues, inclusive of both ends. Germline V gene data show CDR1 as SGDLS and CDR2 as YYNGEE. CDR3 sequence: CASSVGVAGG.

The table lists this clonotype with many counts. The chain combines TRBV2 with TRBJ1-5, with 8 bases lining up with TRBD1. The CDR3 runs 14 residues. V was pared by 5 bases and J by 5 bases, with 5 bases of the junction left unmatched. Germline loops: CDR1 SNHLY, CDR2 FYNNEI. The CDR3 spells CASSFGTGDQPQHF. In nucleotides, the CDR3 is TGTGCCAGCAGTTTTGGGACAGGAGATCAGCCCCAGCATTTT.

V and J are TRBV7-8 and TRBJ1-6; 8 bases fit TRBD1. This CDR3 comprises 15 residues. V trimming: 5 bases; J trimming: 9 bases; junction bases outside the gene matches: 9. Per germline, CDR1 SGHVS and CDR2 FQNEAQ. CDR3 nucleotide sequence: TGTGCCAGCAGCCGCCGGCAGGGGGCAAGTTCACCCCTCCACTTT. Translating gives CASSRRQGASSPLHF.

This clonotype was picked up a small number of times. The chain carries TRBV7-9 and TRBJ2-7; D assignment may be TRBD1 or TRBD2 (5 bases each). CDR3 length equals 13 residues. Germline V gene sequence: CDR1 SEHNR, CDR2 FQNEAQ (reference sequence). Trimming removed 5 bases at V and 3 bases at J, with 11 bases between. In nucleotides, the CDR3 is TGTGCCAGCAGCCCATGGGACCGCTACGAGCAGTACTTC. It is translated as CASSPWDRYEQYF.

This clonotype was picked up many times. The chain has TRBV12-3 or TRBV12-4 and TRBJ2-2; D is possibly TRBD2 (6 bases). The V and J ends lost 2 bases and 9 bases respectively, with 16 bases between them. The CDR3 spans 15 residues. CDR3 DNA: TGTGCCAGCAGTTTAAAGGTTCGCGGGGCACGGGAGCTGTTTTTT. Residues: CASSLKVRGARELFF.

This clonotype was recorded many times. V and J are TRBV12-3 or TRBV12-4 and TRBJ1-5; D might be TRBD1 (6 bases). CDR3 length: 15 amino acids. The V gene lost 6 bases and the J gene lost 0 bases, with 12 bases spanning the gap. The CDR3 nucleotides read TGTGCCAGCAGCCCGGACAGAAATAGCAATCAGCCCCAGCATTTT. The encoded protein is CASSPDRNSNQPQHF.

The chain carries TRBV7-3 and TRBJ1-6, with 8 bases fitting TRBD1. V lost 5 bases, J lost 5 bases, and 11 bases stayed unmatched. Germline V lookup: CDR1 SGHTA, CDR2 FQGTGA. The CDR3 contains 17 residues. CDR3 sequence (DNA): TGTGCCAGCAGCCCCGACAGGGGCTATAGGGATAATTCACCCCTCCACTTT. Protein sequence: CASSPDRGYRDNSPLHF.

This clonotype was counted a single time. V is TRBV7-2 and J is TRBJ2-2; 8 nucleotides agree with TRBD1. The CDR3 length is 14 residues. The V and J ends lost 6 bases and 6 bases, in that order; junction bases with no gene match: 6. Germline V gene data show CDR1 as SGHTA and CDR2 as FQGNSA. Written as DNA, the CDR3 is TGTGCCAGCAGTCCTGACAGGGGCGCCGGGGAGCTGTTTTTT. Amino acids: CASSPDRGAGELFF. The entire variable domain, with the rest obtained from reference TRBV7-2 and TRBJ2-2, is as follows: GAGVSQSPSNKVTEKGKDVELRCDPISGHTALYWYRQSLGQGLEFLIYFQGNSAPDKSGLPSDRFSAERTGGSVSTLTIQRTQQEDSAVYLCASSPDRGAGELFFGEGSRLTVL.

This clonotype was recorded a few times. The V call is TRBV14, the J call TRBJ2-7; D may be TRBD1 (6 bases). Germline V gene lookup returns CDR1 SGHDN and CDR2 FVKESK. The CDR3 loop spans 15 amino acids. Trimming cost V 5 bases and J 5 bases, with 19 bases left between them. CDR3 sequence reads: CASSINRAFRDEQYF. The CDR3 DNA sequence: TGTGCCAGCAGCATAAACAGGGCTTTCAGAGACGAGCAGTACTTC.

The chain links TRBV12-3 or TRBV12-4 to TRBJ2-6, with a tentative D call TRBD1 (6 bases). This CDR3 has 18 amino acids. With 3 bases removed from V and 0 bases from J, the gap between germline ends came to 15 bases. CDR3 in DNA: TGTGCCAGCAGTTTGGGTGGGACACTAATCTCTGGGGCCAACGTCCTGACTTTC. Translated: CASSLGGTLISGANVLTF.

The J gene is TRBJ1-1, the V gene TRBV20-1; 7 positions match TRBD1. The CDR3 is 14 amino acids. Losses at the gene ends were 3 bases for V and 4 bases for J; bases not matched to a gene: 8. Germline loops: CDR1 DFQATT, CDR2 SNEGSKA (reference sequence). The CDR3 loop is CSASDSGGGTEAFF. In nucleotides, the CDR3 is TGCAGTGCTAGTGACTCAGGGGGAGGCACTGAAGCTTTCTTT.

This clonotype was recorded many times. The chain uses TRBV2 and TRBJ2-7; D is unresolved. V was pared by 6 bases and J by 3 bases, with 6 bases between. There are 11 residues in the CDR3. CDR1 is SNHLY and CDR2 is FYNNEI in the germline V gene. CDR3 DNA: TGTGCCAGCAGAACATTCTACGAGCAGTACTTC. Translating it yields CASRTFYEQYF.

The rearrangement joins TRBV4-1 to TRBJ1-1, with D uncertain. This CDR3 spans 16 amino acids. CDR1 is MGHRA and CDR2 is YSYEKL in the germline V gene. Trimming stripped 6 bases from V and 5 bases from J, with 22 bases between. CDR3 residues: CASSEPKTRKWTEAFF. The CDR3, as DNA: TGCGCCAGCAGTGAGCCTAAGACCAGGAAATGGACTGAAGCTTTCTTT.

This chain connects TRBV11-2 to TRBJ2-7; a weak D match, TRBD2 (6 bases). V shed 6 bases and J shed 1 base, with 19 bases lying between them. CDR3 length: 16 residues. The germline V gene has CDR1 SGHAT and CDR2 FQNNGV. Here the CDR3 DNA reads TGTGCCAGCAGACCCATACGCGGGACCCATTCCTACGAGCAGTACTTC. Translated: CASRPIRGTHSYEQYF. The full variable domain, rest sourced from reference TRBV11-2 and TRBJ2-7, is EAGVAQSPRYKIIEKRQSVAFWCNPISGHATLYWYQQILGQGPKLLIQFQNNGVVDDSQLPKDRFSAERLKGVDSTLKIQPAKLEDSAVYLCASRPIRGTHSYEQYFGPGTRLTVT.

This clonotype was picked up one time. This CDR3 is missing its conserved last phenylalanine or tryptophan, likely due to a read error. The V gene is TRBV2, the J gene TRBJ2-7, with TRBD2 matching 14 bases. CDR3 size: 14 residues. Germline-derived CDR1 and CDR2 are SNHLY and FYNNEI. In DNA, the CDR3 is TGTGTCAGCAGGGGGACTAGCGGGAGTTACGAGCAGTACTCC. Translating it yields CVSRGTSGSYEQYS.

This rearrangement joins TRBV24-1 to TRBJ2-5; 7 nucleotides agree with TRBD1. Looked up from germline, CDR1 is KGHDR and CDR2 is SFDVKD. The ends lost 10 bases at V and 5 bases at J; junction bases unmatched: 15. The CDR3 runs to 15 residues. The CDR3 sequence: CATSVNGQAGETQYF. The CDR3, as DNA: TGTGCCACTAGCGTGAACGGACAGGCAGGGGAGACCCAGTACTTC.